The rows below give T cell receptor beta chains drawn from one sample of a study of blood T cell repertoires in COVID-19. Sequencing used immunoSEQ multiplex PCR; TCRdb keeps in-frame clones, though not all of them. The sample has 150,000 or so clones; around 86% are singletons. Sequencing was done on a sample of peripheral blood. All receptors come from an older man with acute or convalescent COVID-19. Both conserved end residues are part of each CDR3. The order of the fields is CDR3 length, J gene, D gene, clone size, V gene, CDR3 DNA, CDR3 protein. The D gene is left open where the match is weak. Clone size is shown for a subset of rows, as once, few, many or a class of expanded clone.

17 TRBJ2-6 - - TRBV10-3 TGTGCCATCAGTGAGTCGTCGGTCTTCTCTGGGGCCAACGTCCTGACTTTC CAISESSVFSGANVLTF
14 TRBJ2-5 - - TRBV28 TGTGCCAGCACCACCGGGGTTATCCAAGAGACCCAGTACTTC CASTTGVIQETQYF
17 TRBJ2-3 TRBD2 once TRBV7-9 TGTGCCAGCAGCCCTACCGGACTAGCGGGGTGGGGGGGAACGCAGTATTTT CASSPTGLAGWGGTQYF
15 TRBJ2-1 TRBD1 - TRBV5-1 TGCGCCAGCAGCTTGGGACAGGGGGACTACAATGAGCAGTTCTTC CASSLGQGDYNEQFF
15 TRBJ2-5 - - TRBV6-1 TGTGCCAGCAGTGAATCGACAGTCGCGAGAGAGACCCAGTACTTC CASSESTVARETQYF
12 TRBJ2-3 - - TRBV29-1 TGCAGCGTTGAAGATGGCTCGGATACGCAGTATTTT CSVEDGSDTQYF
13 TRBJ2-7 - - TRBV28 TGTGCCAGCAGTGGGACAAGACGCGACGAGCAGTACTTC CASSGTRRDEQYF
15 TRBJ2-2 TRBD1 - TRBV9 TGTGCCAGCAGCGGACGACAGGGGGTTACCGGGGAGCTGTTTTTT CASSGRQGVTGELFF
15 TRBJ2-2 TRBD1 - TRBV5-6 TGTGCCAGCAGCCCCGCTCAGGGGGTCACCGGGGAGCTGTTTTTT CASSPAQGVTGELFF
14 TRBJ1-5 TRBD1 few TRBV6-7 TGTGCCAGCAGTCGACAGGGCGGGAATCAGCCCCAGCATTTT CASSRQGGNQPQHF
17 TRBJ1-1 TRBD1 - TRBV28 TGTGCCAGCAGTCCCCACAGGGGGAATAACCGGAACACTGAAGCTTTCTTT CASSPHRGNNRNTEAFF
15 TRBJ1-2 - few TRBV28 TGTGCCAGCAGGACAAGCGGGGAGGGAGACTATGGCTACACCTTC CASRTSGEGDYGYTF
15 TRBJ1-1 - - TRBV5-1 TGCGCCAGCACCATCGCGACGGGGGTGAACACTGAAGCTTTCTTT CASTIATGVNTEAFF
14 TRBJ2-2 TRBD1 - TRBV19 TGTGCCAGCCGGACAGGGGTTAACACCGGGGAGCTGTTTTTT CASRTGVNTGELFF
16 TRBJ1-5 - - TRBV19 TGTGCCAGTAGTATACTACAGGGAAACAGCAATCAGCCCCAGCATTTT CASSILQGNSNQPQHF
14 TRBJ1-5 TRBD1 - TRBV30 TGTGCCTGGAGTCTGGGACAGGGTCCTCAGCCCCAGCATTTT CAWSLGQGPQPQHF
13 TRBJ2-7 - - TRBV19 TGTGCCAGTAGTATGCGGGTACGGGACGAGCAGTACTTC CASSMRVRDEQYF
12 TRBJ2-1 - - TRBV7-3 TGTGCCAGCGGTCTAGGCAACAATGAGCAGTTCTTC CASGLGNNEQFF
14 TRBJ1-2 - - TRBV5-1 TGCGCCAGCAGCTTGGACGGTGGTTTCTATGGCTACACCTTC CASSLDGGFYGYTF
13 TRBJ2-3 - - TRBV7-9 TGTGCCAGCAGCGCCGGGATTGCAGATACGCAGTATTTT CASSAGIADTQYF
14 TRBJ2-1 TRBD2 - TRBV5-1 TGCGCCAGCAGCATCGGGACTAGCTACAATGAGCAGTTCTTC CASSIGTSYNEQFF
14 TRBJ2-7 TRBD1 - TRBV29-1 TGCAGCGTTGTAGTAGGGGGCGGAAAGAACGAGCAGTACTTC CSVVVGGGKNEQYF
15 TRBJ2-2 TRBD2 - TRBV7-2 TGTGCCAGCAGCCGGGGACTAATAAACGCCGGGGAGCTGTTTTTT CASSRGLINAGELFF
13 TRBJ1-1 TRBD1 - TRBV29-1 TGCAGCGCTGAGCAGGGGGTGGACACTGAAGCTTTCTTT CSAEQGVDTEAFF
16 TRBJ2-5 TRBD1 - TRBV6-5 TGTGCCAGCAGTTACTGGACAGGGGGTGATCAAGAGACCCAGTACTTC CASSYWTGGDQETQYF
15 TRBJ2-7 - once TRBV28 TGTGCCAGCAGTGAACAGGCGCCCAGCTCCTACGAGCAGTACTTC CASSEQAPSSYEQYF
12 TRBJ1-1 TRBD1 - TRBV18 TGTGCCAGCTCATCCAGGGGGACTGAAGCTTTCTTT CASSSRGTEAFF
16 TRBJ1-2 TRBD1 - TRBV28 TGTGCCAGCAGTTTACCCTGGGACAGGGGAGGGGGTGGCTACACCTTC CASSLPWDRGGGGYTF
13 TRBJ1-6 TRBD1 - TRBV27 TGTGCCAGCAGTTACAGGGGCGCATCACCCCTCCACTTT CASSYRGASPLHF
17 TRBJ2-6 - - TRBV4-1 TGCGCCAGCAGCCCGAGCCAAGGGGCGCTAGGGGCCAACGTCCTGACTTTC CASSPSQGALGANVLTF
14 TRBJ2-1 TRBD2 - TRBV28 TGTGCCAGCACGAGAGCGGGGGGCTACAATGAGCAGTTCTTC CASTRAGGYNEQFF
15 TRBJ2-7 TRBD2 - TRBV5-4 TGTGCCAGCAGCGTATCTAGCGGGGGGTACGACGAGCAGTACTTC CASSVSSGGYDEQYF
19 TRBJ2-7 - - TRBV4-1 TGCGCCAGCAGCCAAGATCCCTACTCCCAACGACAGGGACTCGGCGAGCAGTACTTC CASSQDPYSQRQGLGEQYF
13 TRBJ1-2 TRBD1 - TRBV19 TGTGCGAGTAGTCCGGGACAGATCTATGGCTACACCTTC CASSPGQIYGYTF
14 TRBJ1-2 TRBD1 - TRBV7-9 TGTGCCAGCAGCCACCGGGACAGCCTATATGGGTACACCTTC CASSHRDSLYGYTF
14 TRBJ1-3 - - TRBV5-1 TGCGCCAGCAGCTTGACGGGCTCTGGAAACACCATATATTTT CASSLTGSGNTIYF
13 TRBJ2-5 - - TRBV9 TGTGCCAGCAGCACTACACTAGTGGAGACCCAGTACTTC CASSTTLVETQYF
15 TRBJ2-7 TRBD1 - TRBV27 TGTGCCAGCAGTCGACCGGGACAGGGGATCTACGAGCAGTACTTC CASSRPGQGIYEQYF
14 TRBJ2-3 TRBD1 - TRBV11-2 TGTGCCAGCTCACAGGGGGCGGCTCCAGATACGCAGTATTTT CASSQGAAPDTQYF
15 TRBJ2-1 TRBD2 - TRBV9 TGTGCCAGCAGCGTTTACGGGGGGGCCAGGAATGAGCAGTTCTTC CASSVYGGARNEQFF
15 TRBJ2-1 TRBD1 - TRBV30 TGTGCCTGGAACAAAGGACAGGGACCCTACAATGAGCAGTTCTTC CAWNKGQGPYNEQFF
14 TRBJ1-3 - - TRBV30 TGTGCCTGGAGCCCCGGACAGAATGGAAACACCATATATTTT CAWSPGQNGNTIYF
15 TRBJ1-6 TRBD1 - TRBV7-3 TGTGCCAGCAGCCTCGGGACAGGGTGGGAGTCACCCCTCCACTTT CASSLGTGWESPLHF
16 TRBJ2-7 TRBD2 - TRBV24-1 TGTGCCACCAGTGATTCATCAGCGGGAGGAGGGTACGAGCAGTACTTC CATSDSSAGGGYEQYF
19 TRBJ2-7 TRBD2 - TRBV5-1 TGCGCCAGCAGCTTGAGGAATTGGGGTACTAGCGGGAGGTCCCACGAGCAGTACTTC CASSLRNWGTSGRSHEQYF
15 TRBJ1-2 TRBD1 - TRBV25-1 TGTGCCAGCAGTGAACGGGGACAGGGAAGTAGTGGCTACACCTTC CASSERGQGSSGYTF
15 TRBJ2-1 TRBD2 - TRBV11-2 TGTGCCAGCAGCTTAGGCCTAGCGGGGGTCACTGAGCAGTTCTTC CASSLGLAGVTEQFF
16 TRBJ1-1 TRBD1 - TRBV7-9 TGTGCCAGCAGCTTAGGGGACAGGGGCGTGAACACTGAAGCTTTCTTT CASSLGDRGVNTEAFF
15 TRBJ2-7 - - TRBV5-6 TGTGCCAGCAGCCGGCGGGACGGGGGCTCCTACGAGCAGTACTTC CASSRRDGGSYEQYF
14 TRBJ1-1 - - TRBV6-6 TGTGCCAGCAGTTACTCGATCGGGGGCACTGAAGCTTTCTTT CASSYSIGGTEAFF
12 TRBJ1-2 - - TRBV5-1 TGCGCCAGCAGCGATACAGGGAATGGCTACACCTTC CASSDTGNGYTF
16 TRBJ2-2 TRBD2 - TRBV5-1 TGCGCCAGCAGCAACCCGGGACTAGCGGGAGTCGGGGAGCTGTTTTTT CASSNPGLAGVGELFF
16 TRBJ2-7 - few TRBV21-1 - CVPAAHSGGIIYEQYF
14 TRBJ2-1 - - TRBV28 TGTGCCAGCAGTTTGGACGGGGGCTACAATGAGCAGTTCTTC CASSLDGGYNEQFF
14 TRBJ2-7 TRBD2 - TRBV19 TGTGCCAGTAGTATTGGGACTAGTCGACCCGAGCAGTACTTC CASSIGTSRPEQYF
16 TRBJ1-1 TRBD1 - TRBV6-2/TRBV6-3 TGTGCCAGCAGCCCTAACAGGGGTAGAGCGAACACTGAAGCTTTCTTT CASSPNRGRANTEAFF
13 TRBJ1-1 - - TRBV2 TGTGCCAGCGGACGGGATCTGGGGACTGAAGCTTTCTTT CASGRDLGTEAFF
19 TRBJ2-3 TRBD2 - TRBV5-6 TGTGCCAGCAGCTTGTTAGGCCTAGCGGGGGCCCCTAGCACAGATACGCAGTATTTT CASSLLGLAGAPSTDTQYF
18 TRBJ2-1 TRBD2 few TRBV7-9 TGTGCCAGCAGCATAAAGGGACTAGCGGGGGACCCCTACAATGAGCAGTTCTTC CASSIKGLAGDPYNEQFF
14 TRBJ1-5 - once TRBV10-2 TGCGCCAGCAGTGAGTCGGAGGAGGTTCAGCCCCAGCATTTT CASSESEEVQPQHF